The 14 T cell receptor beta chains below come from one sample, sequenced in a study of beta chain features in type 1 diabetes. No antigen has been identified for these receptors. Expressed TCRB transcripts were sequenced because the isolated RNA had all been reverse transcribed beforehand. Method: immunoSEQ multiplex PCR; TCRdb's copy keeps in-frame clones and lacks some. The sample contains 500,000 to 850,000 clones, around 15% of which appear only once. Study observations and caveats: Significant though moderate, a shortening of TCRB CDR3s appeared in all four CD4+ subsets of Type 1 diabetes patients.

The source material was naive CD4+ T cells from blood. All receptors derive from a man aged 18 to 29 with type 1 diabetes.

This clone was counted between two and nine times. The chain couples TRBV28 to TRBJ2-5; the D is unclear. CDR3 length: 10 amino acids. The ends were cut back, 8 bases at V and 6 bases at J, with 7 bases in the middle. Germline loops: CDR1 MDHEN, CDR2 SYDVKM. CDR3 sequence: CASGDKTQYF. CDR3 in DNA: TGTGCCAGCGGAGACAAGACCCAGTACTTC. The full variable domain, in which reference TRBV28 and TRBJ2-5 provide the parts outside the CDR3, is DVKVTQSSRYLVKRTGEKVFLECVQDMDHENMFWYRQDPGLGLRLIYFSYDVKMKEKGDIPEGYSVSREKKERFSLILESASTNQTSMYLCASGDKTQYFGPGTRLLVL.

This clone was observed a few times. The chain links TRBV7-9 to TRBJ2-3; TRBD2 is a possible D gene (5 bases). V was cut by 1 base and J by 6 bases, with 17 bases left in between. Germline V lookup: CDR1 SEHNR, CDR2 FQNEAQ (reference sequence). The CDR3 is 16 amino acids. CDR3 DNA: TGTGCCAGCAGCTTAGAAGGTGGGAGAGGAACCGATACGCAGTATTTT. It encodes CASSLEGGRGTDTQYF.

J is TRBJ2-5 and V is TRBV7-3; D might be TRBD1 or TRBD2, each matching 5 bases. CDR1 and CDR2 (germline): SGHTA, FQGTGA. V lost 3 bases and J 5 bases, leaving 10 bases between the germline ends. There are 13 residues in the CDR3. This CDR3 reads CASSFGAMETQYF. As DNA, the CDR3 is TGTGCCAGCAGCTTCGGGGCAATGGAGACCCAGTACTTC.

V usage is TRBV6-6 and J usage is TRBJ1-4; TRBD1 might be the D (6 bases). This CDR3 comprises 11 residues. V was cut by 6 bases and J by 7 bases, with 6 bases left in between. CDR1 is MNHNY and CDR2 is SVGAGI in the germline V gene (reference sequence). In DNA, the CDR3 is TGTGCCAGCAGGACAGGTGAAAAACTGTTTTTT. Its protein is CASRTGEKLFF.

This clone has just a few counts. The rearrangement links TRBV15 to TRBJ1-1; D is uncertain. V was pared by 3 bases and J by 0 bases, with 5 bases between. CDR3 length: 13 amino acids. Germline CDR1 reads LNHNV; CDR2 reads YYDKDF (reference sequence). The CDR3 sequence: CATSSRMNTEAFF. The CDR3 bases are TGTGCCACCAGCAGCCGGATGAACACTGAAGCTTTCTTT.

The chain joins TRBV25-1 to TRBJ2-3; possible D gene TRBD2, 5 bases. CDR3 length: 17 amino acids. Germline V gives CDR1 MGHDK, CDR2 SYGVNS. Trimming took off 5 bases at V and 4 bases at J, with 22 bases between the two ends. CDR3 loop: CASSTLRDAGLSDTQYF. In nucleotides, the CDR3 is TGTGCCAGCAGTACCTTGAGGGATGCGGGCTTGTCAGATACGCAGTATTTT.

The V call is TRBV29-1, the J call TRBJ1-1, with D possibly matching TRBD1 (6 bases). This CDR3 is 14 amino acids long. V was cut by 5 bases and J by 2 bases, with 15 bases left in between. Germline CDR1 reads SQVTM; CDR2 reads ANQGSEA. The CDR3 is CSVFFGTSNTEAFF. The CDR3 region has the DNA TGCAGCGTTTTCTTCGGGACATCTAACACTGAAGCTTTCTTT.

CDR3 region: CSASNEQFF. The CDR3 DNA reads TGCAGTGCTAGTAATGAGCAGTTCTTC. The V and J genes are TRBV20-1 and TRBJ2-1; D remains ambiguous. V was pared by 3 bases and J by 7 bases, with 1 base between. The CDR3 totals 9 residues. CDR1 DFQATT and CDR2 SNEGSKA come from the germline V gene (reference sequence).

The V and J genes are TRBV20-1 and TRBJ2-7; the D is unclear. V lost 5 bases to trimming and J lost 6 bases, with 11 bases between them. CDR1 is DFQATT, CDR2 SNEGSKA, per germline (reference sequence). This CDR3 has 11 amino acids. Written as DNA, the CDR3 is TGCAGTGCTTTGGGGAACACCGAGCAGTACTTC. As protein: CSALGNTEQYF.

The CDR3 DNA reads as TGCAGCGCCTTAAGAGGGATTAACACCGGGGAGCTGTTTTTT. This translates into CSALRGINTGELFF. V gene TRBV29-1 combines with J gene TRBJ2-2, with D perhaps TRBD2 (5 bases). This CDR3 region has 14 residues. Germline lookup yields CDR1 SQVTM and CDR2 ANQGSEA. V was shortened by 7 bases and J by 2 bases, with 14 bases between the two germline ends.

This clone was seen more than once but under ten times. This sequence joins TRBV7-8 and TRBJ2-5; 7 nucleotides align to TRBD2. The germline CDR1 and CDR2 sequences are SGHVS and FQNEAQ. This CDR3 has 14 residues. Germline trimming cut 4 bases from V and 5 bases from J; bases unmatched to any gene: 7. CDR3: CASSWVRGGETQYF. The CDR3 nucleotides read TGTGCCAGCAGCTGGGTGAGGGGAGGGGAGACCCAGTACTTC.

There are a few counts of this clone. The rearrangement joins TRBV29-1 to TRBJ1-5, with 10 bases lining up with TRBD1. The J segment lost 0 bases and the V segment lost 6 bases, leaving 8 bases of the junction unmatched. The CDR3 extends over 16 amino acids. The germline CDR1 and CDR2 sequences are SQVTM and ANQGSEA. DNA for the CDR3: TGCAGCGTGGCTTCCGGGACAGGGGATAGCAATCAGCCCCAGCATTTT. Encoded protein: CSVASGTGDSNQPQHF.

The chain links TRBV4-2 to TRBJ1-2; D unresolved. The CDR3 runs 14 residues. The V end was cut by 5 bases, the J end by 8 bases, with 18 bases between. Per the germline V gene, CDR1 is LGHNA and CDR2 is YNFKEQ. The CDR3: CASSKGPHEEGYTF. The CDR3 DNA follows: TGTGCCAGCAGCAAGGGCCCACATGAGGAGGGCTACACCTTC.

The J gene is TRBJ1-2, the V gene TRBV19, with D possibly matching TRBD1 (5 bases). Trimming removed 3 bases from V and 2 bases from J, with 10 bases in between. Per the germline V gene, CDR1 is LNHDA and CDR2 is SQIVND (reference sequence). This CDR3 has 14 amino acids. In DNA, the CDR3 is TGTGCCAGTAGTATTCAGGGTGAGAACTATGGCTACACCTTC. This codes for CASSIQGENYGYTF.